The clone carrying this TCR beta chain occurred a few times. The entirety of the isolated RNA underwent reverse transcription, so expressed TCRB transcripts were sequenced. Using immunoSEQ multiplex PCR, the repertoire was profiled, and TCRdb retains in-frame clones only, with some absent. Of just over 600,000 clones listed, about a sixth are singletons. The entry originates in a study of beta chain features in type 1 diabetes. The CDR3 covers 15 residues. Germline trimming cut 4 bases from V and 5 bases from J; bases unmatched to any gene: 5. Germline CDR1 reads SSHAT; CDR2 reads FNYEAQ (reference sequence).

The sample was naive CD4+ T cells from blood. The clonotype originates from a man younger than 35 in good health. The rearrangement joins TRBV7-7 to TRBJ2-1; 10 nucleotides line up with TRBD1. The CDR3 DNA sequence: TGTGCCAGCAGCTCGGACAGGGGGTCCCACAATGAGCAGTTCTTC. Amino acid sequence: CASSSDRGSHNEQFF. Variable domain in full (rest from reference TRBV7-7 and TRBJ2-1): GAGVSQSPRYKVTKRGQDVTLRCDPISSHATLYWYQQALGQGPEFLTYFNYEAQPDKSGLPSDRFSAERPEGSISTLTIQRTEQRDSAMYRCASSSDRGSHNEQFFGPGTRLTVL.